Sequencing of this TCR beta chain was carried out in a study of blood T cell repertoires in COVID-19. CDR1 and CDR2 from the germline V gene are PRHDT and FYEKMQ (reference sequence). V lost 3 bases to trimming and J lost 10 bases, with 19 bases between them. The CDR3 extends over 16 amino acids. TCRdb's copy holds only in-frame clones and misses some; the assay was immunoSEQ multiplex PCR. The sample has hundreds of thousands of clones, around 90% seen once; the top ten hold about 3%. This clone was detected only once. The sample was peripheral blood. The clonotype comes from a man aged 55 to 69 with acute or convalescent COVID-19. The rearrangement links TRBV13 to TRBJ1-6; possibly TRBD1 for D (6 bases). The CDR3 nucleotides read TGTGCCAGCAGCTTTAACCCCCCAGGGGTTGGGTCACCCCTCCACTTT. It codes for CASSFNPPGVGSPLHF.